Following are 14 T cell receptor beta chains from one sample sequenced in a study of tumor-infiltrating lymphocytes in localized non-small cell lung cancer. The data were produced by immunoSEQ multiplex PCR, yet TCRdb's version contains in-frame clones alone and is incomplete. Counted here are approximately 13,000 clones, approximately 70% occurring once; the ten biggest clones make up 9% to 9.5%. Sequenced sample: lung tumor tissue. The receptors come from a human donor with non-small cell lung cancer.

The rearrangement links TRBV2 to TRBJ2-2, with D tentatively TRBD1 (5 bases). V was clipped by 2 bases and J by 6 bases, with 19 bases between them. This CDR3 comprises 17 residues. Germline CDR1 is SNHLY and CDR2 is FYNNEI. CDR3: CASSERQFTLRAGELFF. The CDR3, as DNA: TGTGCCAGCAGTGAAAGACAGTTCACATTAAGAGCCGGGGAGCTGTTTTTT.

The V call is TRBV10-3, the J call TRBJ2-5; TRBD2 agrees at 8 bases. The J call could be wrong; TRBJ2-7 is a better fit for the DNA end. CDR3 length: 13 residues. Germline V gives CDR1 ENHRY, CDR2 SYGVKD. The DNA for the CDR3 is TGTGCCATGATGAGCGGGAGCTCCTACGAGCAGTACTTC. It codes for CAMMSGSSYEQYF.

This clone is categorized as medium-sized. The chain is built from TRBV5-1 and TRBJ2-2; 7 bases agree with TRBD2. Germline CDR1 SGHRS, CDR2 YFSETQ. The CDR3 has 16 amino acids. V was clipped by 1 base and J by 1 base; unmatched bases: 4. In DNA, the CDR3 is TGCGCCAGCAGCTTGTGGGGACTACAGAACACCGGGGAGCTGTTTTTT. It codes for CASSLWGLQNTGELFF.

V gene TRBV7-2 combines with J gene TRBJ2-7; unclear D gene. Germline values: CDR1 SGHTA, CDR2 FQGNSA. The V and J ends lost 1 base and 3 bases respectively, with 10 bases between them. This CDR3 comprises 14 residues. The CDR3 region has the DNA TGTGCCAGCAGCTTAGGCGGACCCTACTACGAGCAGTACTTC. As protein: CASSLGGPYYEQYF.

This rearrangement joins TRBV6-5 to TRBJ2-7, with D perhaps TRBD1 (6 bases). CDR1 MNHEY and CDR2 SVGAGI come from the germline V gene. V lost 2 bases, J lost 3 bases, and 14 bases lay in between. CDR3 length equals 15 residues. The CDR3 sequence: CASSYRAGDIYEQYF. CDR3 coding DNA: TGTGCCAGCAGTTACAGGGCAGGGGATATCTACGAGCAGTACTTC.

Notes on this clone: The germline gene is not matched at one end of the junction; a read error may be the cause. The chain is built from TRBV7-9 and TRBJ2-7; D is undetermined. CDR1 is SEHNR, CDR2 FQNEAQ, per germline (reference sequence). CDR3 length: 12 amino acids. The CDR3 reads CASNLVSLEQYF. In DNA, the CDR3 is TGTGCCAGCAACTTAGTGTCCCTCGAGCAGTACTTC. Using reference TRBV7-9 and TRBJ2-7 for the parts outside the CDR3, the full variable domain is DTGVSQNPRHKITKRGQNVTFRCDPISEHNRLYWYRQTLGQGPEFLTYFQNEAQLEKSRLLSDRFSAERPKGSFSTLEIQRTEQGDSAMYLCASNLVSLEQYFGPGTRLTVT.

The chain combines TRBV5-1 with TRBJ2-5; D gene uncertain. The germline V gene encodes CDR1 SGHRS and CDR2 YFSETQ. With 0 bases removed from V and 0 bases from J, the gap between germline ends came to 0 bases. The CDR3 is made up of 12 amino acids. The CDR3 reads CASSLDQETQYF. CDR3 DNA: TGCGCCAGCAGCTTGGACCAAGAGACCCAGTACTTC.

This chain uses TRBV9 with TRBJ2-1; 10 positions agree with TRBD2. V was clipped by 0 bases and J by 7 bases; unmatched bases: 4. The germline gives CDR1 SGDLS, CDR2 YYNGEE. This CDR3 is built from 15 residues. This CDR3 is CASSVVSGGSNEQFF. The CDR3 region has the DNA TGTGCCAGCAGCGTAGTTAGCGGGGGGTCGAATGAGCAGTTCTTC.

The V and J genes are TRBV6-4 and TRBJ1-1; no clear D gene. Trimming cost V 9 bases and J 0 bases, with 14 bases left between them. The CDR3 is 14 amino acids. The germline CDR1 and CDR2 sequences are MRHNA and SNTAGT. CDR3 region: CARQSKEMNTEAFF. For the CDR3, the DNA is TGTGCCAGGCAAAGCAAGGAAATGAACACTGAAGCTTTCTTT.

This clone was seen a handful of times. The sample holds other DNA sequences that translate to the same CDR3. This rearrangement joins TRBV12-5 to TRBJ2-7; 8 bases map to TRBD1. The CDR3 totals 15 residues. The ends lost 6 bases at V and 3 bases at J; junction bases unmatched: 10. The germline CDR1 and CDR2 sequences are LGHNT and FRNRAP. CDR3 DNA: TGTGCTAGTGGCTACACCCGGGACAGGAGCTACGAGCAGTACTTC. It yields the protein CASGYTRDRSYEQYF.

The V call is TRBV27, the J call TRBJ1-1, with 7 bases lining up with TRBD1. This CDR3 contains 14 residues. J was trimmed by 5 bases and V by 2 bases; bases with no gene match: 5. Germline V lookup: CDR1 MNHEY, CDR2 SMNVEV (reference sequence). CDR3 protein: CASSLPGGGTEAFF. The CDR3 nucleotides are TGTGCCAGCAGTTTACCAGGGGGGGGAACTGAAGCTTTCTTT.

This clone came up a few times. This sequence joins TRBV7-2 and TRBJ2-7, with TRBD2 matching over 9 bases. The CDR3 spans 17 residues. Germline loops: CDR1 SGHTA, CDR2 FQGNSA. Unmatched junction bases numbered 15, after V lost 4 bases and J lost 5 bases. The DNA for the CDR3 is TGTGCCAGCAGCTCCAGCTGGCGTAGCGGGAGTTTCCACGAGCAGTACTTC. This sequence encodes CASSSSWRSGSFHEQYF.

The rearrangement uses TRBV21-1 and TRBJ1-2. TRBV21-1 is marked as a pseudogene. The CDR3 runs 11 residues. The DNA for the CDR3 is TGTGCCAGCAGCACCCACGAGAGTGACACCTTC. Protein: CASSTHESDTF.

V is TRBV19 and J is TRBJ2-1; 9 bases are shared with TRBD1. Losses at the gene ends were 6 bases for V and 10 bases for J; bases not matched to a gene: 13. CDR1 and CDR2 (germline): LNHDA, SQIVND (reference sequence). The CDR3 spans 15 residues. The CDR3 loop reads CASSRVTGGSEEQFF. CDR3 nucleotide sequence: TGTGCCAGTAGCCGAGTGACAGGGGGTTCAGAGGAGCAGTTCTTC.